This T cell receptor (beta chain) was retrieved from a study of cytomegalovirus exposure and HLA in healthy donors. Study results and limitations: About 150 TCR beta chains were listed as cytomegalovirus-associated.

The data were produced by immunoSEQ multiplex PCR, yet TCRdb's version contains in-frame clones alone and is incomplete. The sample has about 140,000 clones; roughly 93% are singletons. CDR3 length: 15 amino acids. Trimming took 6 bases from V and 4 from J; bases not matched to a gene: 9. Per the germline V gene, CDR1 is SNHLY and CDR2 is FYNNEI. Concerning this clone itself: Its antigen is unknown.

The genes are TRBV2 and TRBJ1-3; TRBD1 matches at 7 bases. This clonotype was sampled from a man aged 18-30 years in good health and CMV-seropositive. Sequenced material: PBMCs. In DNA, the CDR3 is TGTGCCAGCAGCCGTCGGACAGGAGGAGGAAACACCATATATTTT. Its translation: CASSRRTGGGNTIYF.